The next 20 T cell receptor beta chains were all read from a single sample in a study of patients and donors after allogeneic stem cell transplantation. TCRdb fed the RT-PCR reads into MiXCR, producing one record per CDR3 protein. The sample includes roughly 230,000 distinct CDR3 sequences, roughly 15% of them seen just once. Material for sequencing was blood, either unsorted or a sorted T cell fraction (not recorded which). These receptors all stem from a human donor who was either an allogeneic HSCT recipient or a stem cell or donor lymphocyte infusion donor (not recorded which). It is not recorded whose cells these are; they may come from a transplant donor.

This rearrangement joins TRBV6-5 to TRBJ1-2; 8 bases align to TRBD1. CDR3 length: 16 residues. The trim removed 4 bases at V and 5 bases at J, leaving 12 bases unmatched. CDR1 is MNHEY and CDR2 is SVGAGI in the germline V gene. CDR3 amino acids: CASSSGTGLLAYGYTF. As DNA, the CDR3 is TGTGCCAGCAGTTCCGGGACAGGCCTCCTTGCTTATGGCTACACCTTC.

This clonotype was observed a few times. The chain links TRBV23-1 to TRBJ2-7; TRBD1 aligns across 7 bases. TRBV23-1 is identified as an open reading frame with a role that is uncertain. CDR3 length: 19 residues. V trimming: 7 bases; J trimming: 1 base; junction bases outside the gene matches: 22. DNA of the CDR3: TGCGCCAGCACCAGGGGGACAAAAGGCCCCGTGGAAGTTTCCTACGAGCAGTACTTC. Amino acids: CASTRGTKGPVEVSYEQYF.

This clonotype came up many times. This chain links TRBV2 with TRBJ2-7, with TRBD2 matching 9 bases. The CDR3 spans 14 residues. Unmatched junction bases numbered 5, after V lost 6 bases and J lost 2 bases. Germline CDR1 reads SNHLY; CDR2 reads FYNNEI. The CDR3: CASRRASGAYEQYF. CDR3 sequence (DNA): TGTGCCAGCAGGAGGGCTAGCGGGGCCTACGAGCAGTACTTC.

This clonotype occurred a few times. V usage is TRBV7-2 and J usage is TRBJ1-1; D remains unclear. From germline, CDR1 is SGHTA and CDR2 FQGNSA. The CDR3 spans 12 residues. Trimming left V 3 bases short and J 4 bases short, with 6 bases between. This chain's CDR3 is CASSFHGTEAFF. CDR3 sequence (DNA): TGTGCCAGCAGCTTCCATGGCACTGAAGCTTTCTTT.

This clonotype was found a few times. V usage is TRBV24-1 and J usage is TRBJ2-2; D ambiguous. The germline CDR1 and CDR2 sequences are KGHDR and SFDVKD. Trimming took off 5 bases at V and 5 bases at J, with 17 bases between the two ends. The CDR3 loop spans 16 amino acids. For the CDR3, the DNA is TGTGCCACCAGTGCCCCTTTTCGTGGGGAAACCGGGGAGCTGTTTTTT. Protein sequence: CATSAPFRGETGELFF.

V gene TRBV20-1 combines with J gene TRBJ1-2; D gene unclear. V was shortened by 5 bases and J by 2 bases, with 9 bases between the two germline ends. This CDR3 has 12 residues. Germline V gene data show CDR1 as DFQATT and CDR2 as SNEGSKA (reference sequence). Written as DNA, the CDR3 is TGCAGTGCTCCGCGGGTCAACTATGGCTACACCTTC. Its protein is CSAPRVNYGYTF.

This clonotype was picked up many times. CDR3: CASRISRSADTQYF. CDR3 DNA: TGTGCCAGCAGGATTAGTCGGTCGGCGGATACGCAGTATTTT. The J gene is TRBJ2-3, the V gene TRBV7-8; D is uncertain. Trimming took 6 bases from V and 6 from J, leaving 16 bases between them. The CDR3 runs 14 residues. Germline V gene lookup returns CDR1 SGHVS and CDR2 FQNEAQ.

V and J are TRBV4-1 and TRBJ2-7, with D maybe TRBD2 (5 bases). This CDR3 contains 14 residues. The germline gives CDR1 MGHRA, CDR2 YSYEKL. Trimming took 1 base from V and 5 from J, leaving 12 bases between them. CDR3 DNA: TGCGCCAGCAGCCAAGGGCTAGGAGGTGACGAGCAGTACTTC. It specifies CASSQGLGGDEQYF.

Many counts were recorded for this clonotype. The gene calls are TRBV12-3 or TRBV12-4 and TRBJ1-2; D gene unclear. V gave up 5 bases and J gave up 0 bases, with 16 bases separating them. The CDR3 contains 16 residues. The CDR3 reads CASSPWQWVTNYGYTF. The CDR3 coding sequence is TGTGCCAGCAGTCCCTGGCAATGGGTAACTAACTATGGCTACACCTTC.

The rearrangement links TRBV5-1 to TRBJ1-6; D gene uncertain. The CDR3 contains 17 residues. Deletions cut 3 bases from V and 0 bases from J, with 13 bases between. Per germline, CDR1 SGHRS and CDR2 YFSETQ. The CDR3 coding sequence is TGCGCCAGCAGCTGGACGGGCTCGAGCTCCTATAATTCACCCCTCCACTTT. Translation: CASSWTGSSSYNSPLHF.

The chain uses TRBV14 and TRBJ1-2; D is unclear. Germline CDR1 is SGHDN and CDR2 is FVKESK. Trimming shortened V by 1 base and J by 4 bases, and 13 bases separated the two germline ends. CDR3 size: 15 residues. The CDR3 loop reads CASSQGNSGPYGYTF. Here the CDR3 DNA reads TGTGCCAGCAGCCAAGGGAACTCGGGCCCCTATGGCTACACCTTC.

The CDR3 DNA is TGTGCCAGCAACGGAGGGAGGACGGATTCTAGCGAGCAGTACTTC. Its protein product is CASNGGRTDSSEQYF. This chain joins TRBV5-6 and TRBJ2-7; D may be TRBD2 (6 bases). Trimming took off 6 bases at V and 6 bases at J, with 22 bases between the two ends. The length of the CDR3 is 15 residues. Germline values: CDR1 SGHDT, CDR2 YYEEEE.

The V gene is TRBV5-1, the J gene TRBJ1-1, with D maybe TRBD1 (6 bases). The germline CDR1 and CDR2 sequences are SGHRS and YFSETQ. Trimming stripped 2 bases from V and 2 bases from J, with 10 bases between. The length of the CDR3 is 14 residues. The CDR3 nucleotides read TGCGCCAGCAGCTTTGGGGGGGGCAACACTGAAGCTTTCTTT. As protein: CASSFGGGNTEAFF.

This clonotype was found a few times. This chain uses TRBV6-2 or TRBV6-3 with TRBJ2-1; weak D call: TRBD2 (6 bases). The CDR3 consists of 15 residues. With 5 bases removed from V and 0 bases from J, the gap between germline ends came to 11 bases. Per the germline V gene, CDR1 is MNHEY and CDR2 is SVGEGT. Written as DNA, the CDR3 is TGTGCCAGCAGTCGCGCGGGGTTCTCCTACAATGAGCAGTTCTTC. This codes for CASSRAGFSYNEQFF.

The chain employs TRBV9 and TRBJ2-7, with TRBD2 identical over 13 bases. J gave up 3 bases and V 0 bases, and 3 bases lay outside the gene matches. This CDR3 contains 16 residues. In germline, CDR1 is SGDLS, CDR2 YYNGEE. The CDR3 nucleotides read TGTGCCAGCAGCGTAGGGGGGACTAGCGGGGTCTACGAGCAGTACTTC. Its translation: CASSVGGTSGVYEQYF.

V is TRBV12-3 or TRBV12-4 and J is TRBJ2-1; TRBD1 aligns across 8 bases. With 6 bases clipped from V and 0 bases from J, the junction kept 16 bases outside the gene matches. There are 19 residues in the CDR3. The DNA of the CDR3 is TGTGCCAGCAGCCCGCACGGACAGGGTCAATTCAGCTCCTACAATGAGCAGTTCTTC. Protein sequence: CASSPHGQGQFSSYNEQFF.

This chain uses TRBV6-1 with TRBJ1-2, with D hard to call. V lost 2 bases to trimming and J lost 4 bases, with 17 bases between them. This CDR3 is built from 16 residues. Germline assignment: CDR1 MNHNS and CDR2 SASEGT. For the CDR3, the DNA is TGTGCCAGCAGTGAACGTCGCGGGCGCAGCGCCTATGGCTACACCTTC. This sequence encodes CASSERRGRSAYGYTF.

The V gene is TRBV4-1, the J gene TRBJ1-5, with D possibly TRBD1 on 6 matching bases. There are 20 residues in the CDR3. V was cut by 0 bases and J by 0 bases, with 21 bases left in between. The germline V gene has CDR1 MGHRA and CDR2 YSYEKL. As DNA, the CDR3 is TGCGCCAGCAGCCAAGATAGCGGGGACACGGTGAAATATAGCAATCAGCCCCAGCATTTT. Protein sequence: CASSQDSGDTVKYSNQPQHF.

This clonotype has a handful of counts. The chain links TRBV9 to TRBJ2-2; D unresolved. CDR3 length equals 14 residues. Germline CDR1 is SGDLS and CDR2 is YYNGEE. V lost 2 bases, J lost 2 bases, and 7 bases lay in between. The CDR3 bases are TGTGCCAGCAGCGTTACGACTAACACCGGGGAGCTGTTTTTT. Translation: CASSVTTNTGELFF.

The chain recombines TRBV20-1 with TRBJ2-1, with D possibly TRBD1 on 5 matching bases. This CDR3 is 11 amino acids long. Trimming left V 3 bases short and J 10 bases short, with 10 bases between. Germline V CDR1 and CDR2: DFQATT, SNEGSKA (reference sequence). CDR3 sequence: CSASWGNEQFF. The DNA for the CDR3 is TGCAGTGCTAGCTGGGGCAACGAGCAGTTCTTC.